This T cell receptor beta chain was documented in a study of T cell responses to AZD1222 COVID-19 vaccine. Profiled with immunoSEQ multiplex PCR; TCRdb holds only in-frame clones, not every one. The data show about 150,000 clones, with about 90% seen just once and about 7.5% held by the top ten. V lost 8 bases to trimming and J lost 0 bases, with 4 bases between them. The CDR3 sequence is 11 residues long. The germline CDR1 and CDR2 sequences are MNHNY and SVGAGI (reference sequence). Notes on the study in general: Among spike-specific TCRs, nearly half reportedly target unmutated variant regions.

Points on this clone: Its antigen is currently unknown.

The input for sequencing was peripheral blood, taken 28 days after the second dose of the MenACWY control vaccine. The TCR originated in an adult who received the MenACWY meningococcal vaccine as a control. This chain joins TRBV6-6 and TRBJ1-2, with D unresolved. CDR3 amino acids: CASGANYGYTF. CDR3 nucleotide sequence: TGTGCCAGCGGCGCTAACTATGGCTACACCTTC.